These 9 T cell receptor beta chains share one sample of origin, sequenced in a study of cytomegalovirus exposure and HLA in healthy donors. PCR amplification relied on 60 Vbeta primers (plus 13 Jbeta primers). Some clones are missing from TCRdb's copy, which holds only in-frame ones; the method was immunoSEQ multiplex PCR. The sample shows 150,000 to 200,000 clones, about four fifths of them seen only once. Sequenced material: PBMCs. The receptor set was obtained from a male donor in good health and CMV-seronegative.

The rearrangement joins TRBV27 to TRBJ2-7, with 8 bases lining up with TRBD1. J gave up 3 bases and V 4 bases, and 5 bases lay outside the gene matches. The V gene's germline CDR1 is MNHEY and CDR2 SMNVEV (reference sequence). CDR3 length: 14 amino acids. CDR3 sequence reads: CASSSDRAVYEQYF. DNA of the CDR3: TGTGCCAGCAGTTCGGACAGGGCCGTCTACGAGCAGTACTTC.

CDR3 loop: CASSERASGNPYELFF. The CDR3 nucleotides are TGTGCCAGCAGTGAAAGGGCTAGCGGGAACCCATACGAGCTGTTTTTT. This chain links TRBV6-1 with TRBJ2-2; 9 bases fit TRBD2. The CDR3 length is 16 residues. Germline CDR1 and CDR2: MNHNS and SASEGT. The J segment lost 11 bases and the V segment lost 2 bases, leaving 12 bases of the junction unmatched.

The CDR3 spells CASLKQGVTEAFF. The DNA of the CDR3 is TGTGCCAGCTTGAAACAGGGTGTCACTGAAGCTTTCTTT. This chain uses TRBV2 with TRBJ1-1; D perhaps matches TRBD1 (6 bases). Looked up from germline, CDR1 is SNHLY and CDR2 is FYNNEI. Trimming took off 8 bases at V and 4 bases at J, with 14 bases between the two ends. CDR3 length: 13 residues.

This chain uses TRBV5-1 with TRBJ1-6; D might be TRBD1 (5 bases). The germline V gene encodes CDR1 SGHRS and CDR2 YFSETQ. V was cut by 5 bases and J by 7 bases, with 19 bases left in between. This CDR3 has 16 amino acids. CDR3 DNA: TGCGCCAGCAGTCAGGCGACATCTAACAGGAATTCACCCCTCCACTTT. This sequence encodes CASSQATSNRNSPLHF.

This clone was counted ten times or more. The chain is built from TRBV5-4 and TRBJ1-6, with unresolved D. The CDR3 runs to 14 residues. The germline CDR1 and CDR2 sequences are SGHNT and YYREEE (reference sequence). The CDR3, as DNA: TGTGCGATAGCAAGGAGCTCCTATAATTCACCCCTCCACTTT. Translating gives CAIARSSYNSPLHF.

V and J are TRBV7-3 and TRBJ2-3, with D perhaps matching TRBD1 (5 bases). The V and J ends lost 8 bases and 2 bases respectively, with 11 bases between them. Germline CDR1 SGHTA, CDR2 FQGTGA. CDR3 length: 13 residues. The CDR3 coding sequence is TGTGCCAGCTCACCAGGGTACACAGATACGCAGTATTTT. As protein: CASSPGYTDTQYF.

This rearrangement joins TRBV4-2 to TRBJ2-4; 7 nucleotides agree with TRBD2. This CDR3 is 14 amino acids long. The trim removed 7 bases at V and 8 bases at J, leaving 11 bases unmatched. From germline, CDR1 is LGHNA and CDR2 YNFKEQ. The CDR3 reads CASNDLRGSDIQYF. DNA for the CDR3: TGTGCCAGCAACGATTTGCGGGGGTCGGACATTCAGTACTTC.

This clone was recorded only once. V and J are TRBV10-2 and TRBJ1-2; 7 bases line up with TRBD1. Trimming removed 4 bases from V and 4 bases from J; junction bases left unmatched: 6. This CDR3 has 14 amino acids. The germline V gene encodes CDR1 WSHSY and CDR2 SAAADI. CDR3 bases: TGCGCCAGCAGTGGGGAGACAGGGATCTATGGCTACACCTTC. Protein sequence: CASSGETGIYGYTF.

V and J are TRBV18 and TRBJ1-1, with TRBD1 matching 7 bases. The CDR3 sequence is 14 residues long. Per germline, CDR1 KGHSH and CDR2 LQKENI. V dropped 0 bases and J dropped 6; count of bases not matched to a gene: 4. Written as DNA, the CDR3 is TGTGCCAGCTCACCACCGTGGCAGGGGGCTGAAGCTTTCTTT. Translating gives CASSPPWQGAEAFF.